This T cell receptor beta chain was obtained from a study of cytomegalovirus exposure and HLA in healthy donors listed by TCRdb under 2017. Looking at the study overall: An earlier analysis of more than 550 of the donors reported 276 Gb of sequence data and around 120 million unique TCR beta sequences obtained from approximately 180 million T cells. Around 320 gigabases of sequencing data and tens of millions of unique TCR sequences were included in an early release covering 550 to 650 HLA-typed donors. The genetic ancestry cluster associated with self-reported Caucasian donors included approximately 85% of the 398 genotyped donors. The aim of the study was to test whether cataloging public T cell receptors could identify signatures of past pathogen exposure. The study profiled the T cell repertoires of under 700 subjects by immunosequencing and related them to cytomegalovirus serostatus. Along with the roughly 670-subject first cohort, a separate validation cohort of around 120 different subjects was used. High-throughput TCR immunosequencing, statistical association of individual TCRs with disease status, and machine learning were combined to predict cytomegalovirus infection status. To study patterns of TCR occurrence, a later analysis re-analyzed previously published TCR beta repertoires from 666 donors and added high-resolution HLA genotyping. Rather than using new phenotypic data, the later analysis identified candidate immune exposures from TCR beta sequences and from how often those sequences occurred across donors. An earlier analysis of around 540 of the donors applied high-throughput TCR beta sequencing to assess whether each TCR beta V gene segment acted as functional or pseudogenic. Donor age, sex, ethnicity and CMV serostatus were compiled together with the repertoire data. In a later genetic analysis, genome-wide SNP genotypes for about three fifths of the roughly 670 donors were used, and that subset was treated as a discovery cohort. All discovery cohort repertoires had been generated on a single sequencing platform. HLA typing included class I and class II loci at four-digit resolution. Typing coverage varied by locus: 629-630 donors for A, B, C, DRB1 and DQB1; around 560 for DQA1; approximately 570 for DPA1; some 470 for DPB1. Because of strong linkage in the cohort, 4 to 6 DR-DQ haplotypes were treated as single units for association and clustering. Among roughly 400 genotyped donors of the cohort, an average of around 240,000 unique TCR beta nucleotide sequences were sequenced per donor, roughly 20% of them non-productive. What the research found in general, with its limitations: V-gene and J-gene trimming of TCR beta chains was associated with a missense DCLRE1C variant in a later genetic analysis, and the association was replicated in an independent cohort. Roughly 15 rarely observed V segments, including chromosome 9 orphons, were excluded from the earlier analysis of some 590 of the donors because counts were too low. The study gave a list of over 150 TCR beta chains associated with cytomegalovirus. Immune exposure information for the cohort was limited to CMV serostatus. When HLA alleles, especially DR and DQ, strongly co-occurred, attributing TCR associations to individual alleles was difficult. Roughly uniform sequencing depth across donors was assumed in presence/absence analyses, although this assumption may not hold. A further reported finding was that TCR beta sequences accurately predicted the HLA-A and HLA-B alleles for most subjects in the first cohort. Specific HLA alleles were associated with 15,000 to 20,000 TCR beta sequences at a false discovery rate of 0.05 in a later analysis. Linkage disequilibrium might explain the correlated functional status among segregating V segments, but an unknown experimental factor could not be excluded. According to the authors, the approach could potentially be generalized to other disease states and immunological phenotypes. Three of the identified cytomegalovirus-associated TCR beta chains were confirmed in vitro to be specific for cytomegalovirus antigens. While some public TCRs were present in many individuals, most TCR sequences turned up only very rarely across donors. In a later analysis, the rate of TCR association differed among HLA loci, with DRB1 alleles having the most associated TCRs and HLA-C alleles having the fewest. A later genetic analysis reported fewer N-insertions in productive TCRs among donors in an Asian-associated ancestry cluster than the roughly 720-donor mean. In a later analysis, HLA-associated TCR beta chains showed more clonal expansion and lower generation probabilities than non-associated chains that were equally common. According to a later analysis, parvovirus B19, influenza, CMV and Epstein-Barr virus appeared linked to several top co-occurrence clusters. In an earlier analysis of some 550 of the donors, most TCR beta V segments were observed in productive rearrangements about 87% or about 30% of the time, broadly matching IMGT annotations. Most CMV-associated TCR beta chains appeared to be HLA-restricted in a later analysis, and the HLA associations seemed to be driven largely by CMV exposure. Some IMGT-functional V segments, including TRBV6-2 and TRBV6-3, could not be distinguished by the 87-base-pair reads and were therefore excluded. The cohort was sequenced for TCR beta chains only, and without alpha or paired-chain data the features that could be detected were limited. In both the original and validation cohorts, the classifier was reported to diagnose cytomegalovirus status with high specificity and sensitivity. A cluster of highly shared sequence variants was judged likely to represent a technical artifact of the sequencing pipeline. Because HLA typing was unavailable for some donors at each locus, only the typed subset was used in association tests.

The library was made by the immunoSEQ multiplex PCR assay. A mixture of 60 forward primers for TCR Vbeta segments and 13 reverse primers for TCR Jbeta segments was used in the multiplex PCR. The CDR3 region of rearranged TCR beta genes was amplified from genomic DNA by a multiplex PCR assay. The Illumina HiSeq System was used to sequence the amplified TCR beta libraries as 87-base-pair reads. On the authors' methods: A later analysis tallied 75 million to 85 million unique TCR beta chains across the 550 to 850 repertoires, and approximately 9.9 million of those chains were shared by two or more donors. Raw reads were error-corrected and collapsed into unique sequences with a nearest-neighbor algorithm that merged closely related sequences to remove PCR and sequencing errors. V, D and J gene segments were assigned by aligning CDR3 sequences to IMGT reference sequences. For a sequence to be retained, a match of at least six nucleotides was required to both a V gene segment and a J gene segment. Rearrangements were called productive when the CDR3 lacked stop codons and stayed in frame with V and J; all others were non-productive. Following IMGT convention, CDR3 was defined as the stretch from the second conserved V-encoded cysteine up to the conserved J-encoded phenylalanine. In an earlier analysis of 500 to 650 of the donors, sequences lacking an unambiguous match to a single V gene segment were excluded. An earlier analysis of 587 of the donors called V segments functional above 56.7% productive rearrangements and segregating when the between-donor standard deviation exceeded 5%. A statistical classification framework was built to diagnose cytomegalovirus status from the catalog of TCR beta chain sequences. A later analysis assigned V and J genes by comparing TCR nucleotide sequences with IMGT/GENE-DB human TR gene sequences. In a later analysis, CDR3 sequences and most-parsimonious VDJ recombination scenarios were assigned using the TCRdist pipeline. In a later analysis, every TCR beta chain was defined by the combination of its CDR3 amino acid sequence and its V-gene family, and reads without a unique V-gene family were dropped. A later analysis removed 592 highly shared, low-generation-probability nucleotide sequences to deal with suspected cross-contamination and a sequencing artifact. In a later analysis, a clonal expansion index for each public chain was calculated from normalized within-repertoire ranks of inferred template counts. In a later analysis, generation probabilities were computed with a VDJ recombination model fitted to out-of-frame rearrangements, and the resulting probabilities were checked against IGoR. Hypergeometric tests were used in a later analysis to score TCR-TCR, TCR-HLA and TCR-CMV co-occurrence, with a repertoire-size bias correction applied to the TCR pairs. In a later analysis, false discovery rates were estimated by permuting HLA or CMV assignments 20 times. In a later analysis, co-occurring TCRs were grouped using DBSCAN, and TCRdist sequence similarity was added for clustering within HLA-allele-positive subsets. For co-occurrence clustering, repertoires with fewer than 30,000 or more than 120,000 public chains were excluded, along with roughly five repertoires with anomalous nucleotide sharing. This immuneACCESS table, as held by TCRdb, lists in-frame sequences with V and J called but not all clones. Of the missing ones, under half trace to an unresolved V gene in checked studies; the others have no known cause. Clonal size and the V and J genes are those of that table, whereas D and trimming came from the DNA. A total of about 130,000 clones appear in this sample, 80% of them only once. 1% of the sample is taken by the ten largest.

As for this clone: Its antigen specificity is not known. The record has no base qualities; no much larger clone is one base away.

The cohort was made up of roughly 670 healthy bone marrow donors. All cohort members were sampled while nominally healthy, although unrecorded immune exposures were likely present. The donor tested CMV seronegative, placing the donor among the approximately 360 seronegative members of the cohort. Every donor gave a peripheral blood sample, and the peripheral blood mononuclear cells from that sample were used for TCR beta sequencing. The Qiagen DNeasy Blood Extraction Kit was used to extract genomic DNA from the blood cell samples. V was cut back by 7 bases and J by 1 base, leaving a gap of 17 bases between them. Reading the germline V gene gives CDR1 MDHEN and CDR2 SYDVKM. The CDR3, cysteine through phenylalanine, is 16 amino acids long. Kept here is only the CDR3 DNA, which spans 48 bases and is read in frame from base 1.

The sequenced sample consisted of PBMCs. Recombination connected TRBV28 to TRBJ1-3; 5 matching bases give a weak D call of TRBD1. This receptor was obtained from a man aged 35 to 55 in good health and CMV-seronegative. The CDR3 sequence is CASTRGSFISGNTIYF. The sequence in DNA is TGTGCCAGCACCCGGGGGTCCTTCATTTCTGGAAACACCATATATTTT.